This entry describes one T cell receptor (beta chain). Enrolled through a virtual design, the participants were between 18 and 89 years of age and came from approximately 25 US areas. Clinical history as reported by participants underpinned cohort assignment. These data come from a study of blood T cell repertoires in COVID-19. Overall study context: T cells, B-cell-depleted T cells, or PBMCs supplied cDNA or gDNA.

The germline V and J ends were trimmed by 2 bases and 6 bases, with 12 bases remaining between them. The CDR3 totals 13 residues. Germline CDR1 is SGHNT and CDR2 is YYREEE (reference sequence). In the original analysis: How many nucleated cells were present was estimated from reference gene primer amplification. Generated by immunoSEQ multiplex PCR, the TCRdb table keeps only in-frame clones and is missing some. For V, J and clone size, that table is used; D and trimming come from the DNA. This sample has some 380,000 clones, with approximately 86% found just once. Source material: PBMCs or T cells enriched from blood (not recorded which). The receptor was isolated from a woman in her thirties or forties with acute COVID-19. The chain carries TRBV5-4 and TRBJ2-7; a weak D match, TRBD2 (5 bases). The CDR3 here is CASSLPLASEQYF. The CDR3 DNA is TGTGCCAGCAGCTTACCGCTAGCTAGCGAGCAGTACTTC.